This T cell receptor (beta chain) comes out of a study of T cells in Graves' hyperthyroidism and ophthalmopathy. Findings and limits, study-wide: Model predictions of ophthalmopathy came a median around 7.1 months before onset. Most expanded thyroid clonotypes above 0.001 recurred in blood.

Diagnosis relied on clinical symptoms, serum thyroxine and TRAb, thyroid ultrasound and orbital computed tomography. This clonotype came up a few times. Its antigen remains unidentified. J gave up 0 bases and V 3 bases, and 4 bases lay outside the gene matches. The germline CDR1 and CDR2 sequences are LNHDA and SQIVND (reference sequence). The CDR3 is 15 residues long. RNA transcripts yielded amplified TCR beta CDR3 regions. A set of HTBI primers served as the primers for a first-round RT-PCR of the TCR CDR3. In TCRdb, the multiplex PCR reads were re-called with MiXCR into one record per CDR3 protein. The table includes hundreds of thousands of distinct CDR3 sequences, less than 45% detected once.

The sequencing input was peripheral blood or thyroid tissue (not recorded which). The J gene is TRBJ2-7, the V gene TRBV19, with 8 positions matching TRBD2. The source of this sequence is an adult man with Graves' disease, either hyperthyroidism or ophthalmopathy (not recorded which). The DNA of the CDR3 is TGTGCCAGTAGTATCAGGACTAGCACCTCCTACGAGCAGTACTTC. This sequence encodes CASSIRTSTSYEQYF.